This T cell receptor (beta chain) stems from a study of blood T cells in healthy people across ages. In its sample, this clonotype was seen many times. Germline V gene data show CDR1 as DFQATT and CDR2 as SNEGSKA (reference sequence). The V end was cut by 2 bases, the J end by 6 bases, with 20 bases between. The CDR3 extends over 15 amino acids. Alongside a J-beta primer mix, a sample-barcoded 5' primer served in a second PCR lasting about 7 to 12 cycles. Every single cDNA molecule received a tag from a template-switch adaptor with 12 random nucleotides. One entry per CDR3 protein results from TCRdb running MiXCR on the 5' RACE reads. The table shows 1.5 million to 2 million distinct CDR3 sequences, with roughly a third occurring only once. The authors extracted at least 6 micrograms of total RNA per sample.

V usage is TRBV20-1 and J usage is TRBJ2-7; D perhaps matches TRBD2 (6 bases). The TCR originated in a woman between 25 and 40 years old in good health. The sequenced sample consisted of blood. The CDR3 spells CSARPPDYPPSEQYF. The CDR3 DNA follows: TGCAGTGCTAGACCCCCGGACTACCCTCCCTCCGAGCAGTACTTC.